This TCR beta chain emerged from a study of T cells in Graves' hyperthyroidism and ophthalmopathy. It was RNA transcripts that yielded the amplified TCR beta CDR3 regions. In the first-round RT-PCR of the TCR CDR3, the HTBI primer set was used. TCRdb independently ran MiXCR on the multiplex PCR reads; one entry per CDR3 protein. The sample lists around 600,000 distinct CDR3 sequences, approximately 14% occurring once. The sample holds many counts of this clonotype. Trimming left V 3 bases short and J 6 bases short, with 19 bases between. Germline CDR1 MDHEN, CDR2 SYDVKM. The CDR3 contains 16 residues. The chain is built from TRBV28 and TRBJ2-3, with D possibly TRBD2 on 5 matching bases. The specimen was blood. The clonotype comes from a woman between 45 and 65 years old with Graves' ophthalmopathy. This CDR3 reads CASSFVRVGWSDTQYF. In nucleotides, the CDR3 is TGTGCCAGCAGTTTTGTGAGGGTGGGGTGGTCCGATACGCAGTATTTT.